This entry features one T cell receptor (beta chain) sequence. By its share of the sample, this clonotype is medium-sized (0.01 to 0.1%). Its antigen is still unknown. Base qualities are not provided; no much larger clone lies one nucleotide away. The cysteine opens and the phenylalanine closes a CDR3 of 11 amino acids. Only CDR3 DNA is held: 33 bases, read in frame from base 1. CDR1 and CDR2 are drawn from the germline V gene (reference sequence): DFQATT, SNEGSKA. The V and J ends are trimmed by 1 base and 5 bases, leaving 5 bases between them. The protocol used for the library was multiplex PCR. TRB libraries were made by one-step amplicon PCR using EuroClonality-NGS primers on approximately 97 ng genomic DNA. Sequencing of the TRB amplicons was done on Illumina MiSeq instruments using 2 x 250 bp version 2 chemistry. As for how the authors treated the data: IMGT/HighV-QUEST was the tool used for both primary TRB sequence analysis and V(D)J annotation. VDJtools was used to assess repertoire diversity and composition after nonfunctional clones were removed and samples were downsampled for comparisons between samples. The public sequencing data were trimmed at Q25 with fastp and processed into clonotypes with MiXCR by TCRdb, which kept only in-frame beta chains. Merged by CDR3 protein, the rows form single entries marked with the most common genes and DNA. TCRdb, not the authors, supplied the V and J calls. The sample table records 4,000 to 5,000 distinct CDR3 sequences; around 23% of these occur just once. About 9.7% of the sample goes to the ten largest clones.

These data come from a study of somatic reversion in DOCK8 deficiency (dated by TCRdb to the early 2020s). Regarding the complete study: The study compared T cell receptor beta repertoires of DOCK8-deficient patients, DOCK8-revertant patients and healthy volunteers. The study set out to investigate how, in DOCK8 deficiency, somatic reversion of pathogenic DOCK8 variants alters lymphocyte differentiation and function. The DOCK8-deficient patients included in the study had already been reported in previous work. General study outcomes and caveats: The source material for each sample, whole blood versus PBMCs, was not specified per sample in the methods.

The healthy control blood was obtained from volunteer donors, who were supplied by blood services in Australia and France. For the TCR repertoire analysis, genomic DNA was extracted either from whole blood samples or from PBMCs. The sequenced sample consisted of peripheral blood. This receptor was identified in a human donor in good health. The rearrangement joined TRBV20-1 to TRBJ1-1, with no D gene named confidently. In nucleotide form, the sequence is TGCAGTGCTAGAGGGGAAACTGAAGCTTTCTTT. Translated, this is CSARGETEAFF.